This T cell receptor (beta chain) was identified during a study of control samples from healthy donors and cancer patients. The germline gives CDR1 SGDLS, CDR2 YYNGEE. The CDR3 is 14 amino acids. Trimming stripped 0 bases from V and 7 bases from J, with 10 bases between. Measured with immunoSEQ multiplex PCR; TCRdb has only the in-frame clones, and not every one. Found here are approximately 150,000 clones, around 88% of them singletons; the top ten hold under 2%. Source material: blood. The TCR sequence derives from a man in his late teens or twenties in good health. This chain joins TRBV9 and TRBJ2-2; D is perhaps TRBD2 (5 bases). The CDR3 sequence: CASSVEVGSGELFF. CDR3 DNA: TGTGCCAGCAGCGTAGAGGTTGGGAGCGGGGAGCTGTTTTTT.